The entry below gives a single TCR beta chain sequence along with its context. The sample originates from a study of blood T cell repertoires in COVID-19. Study at large: Whether acute or convalescent, the COVID-19 samples came from the United States, Italy and Spain. PBMCs, B-cell-depleted T cells, or T cells provided the cDNA or gDNA that made up the material.

Authors' data handling: Estimates of nucleated cell counts were drawn from the amplification of reference gene primers. Profiled with immunoSEQ multiplex PCR; TCRdb holds only in-frame clones, not every one. From that table come the V and J calls and clone size; the DNA was used to work out D and trimming. The sample yields about 250,000 clones, roughly 88% seen once. Trimming left V 7 bases short and J 1 base short, with 10 bases between. Germline-derived CDR1 and CDR2 are LNHDA and SQIVND (reference sequence). There are 13 residues in the CDR3. Source material: peripheral blood. The TCR sequence derives from an elderly man with acute or convalescent COVID-19. This chain links TRBV19 with TRBJ1-1, with D perhaps matching TRBD1 (5 bases). CDR3 sequence reads: CASTLGRNTEAFF. As DNA, the CDR3 is TGTGCCAGTACCTTGGGGCGGAACACTGAAGCTTTCTTT.